The 29 T cell receptor beta chains in this list originate from one sample, sequenced in a study of T-cell reconstitution after alpha-beta-depleted transplantation in children. Unique molecular identifiers were used to barcode this TCRbeta library. MiXCR was run by TCRdb on the PCR reads, yielding one entry per CDR3 protein. Here the sample spans about half a million distinct CDR3 sequences, 9.5% to 15% being singletons. Here the sequenced sample was PBMCs from the stem cell graft donor, taken from the stem cell graft. Receptor source: a human donor who donated a stem cell graft to a child with combined immunodeficiency.

This clonotype has a count of ten or more. The chain employs TRBV20-1 and TRBJ2-5, with D perhaps matching TRBD1 or TRBD2 (5 bases each). The CDR3 totals 13 residues. CDR1 is DFQATT and CDR2 is SNEGSKA in the germline V gene (reference sequence). With 3 bases removed from V and 3 bases from J, the gap between germline ends came to 11 bases. The DNA of the CDR3 is TGCAGTGCTAGTTCCGGGACGAAAGAGACCCAGTACTTC. Its protein product is CSASSGTKETQYF.

The chain has TRBV7-2 and TRBJ2-5; a possible D gene is TRBD2 (5 bases). This CDR3 has 15 amino acids. With 1 base removed from V and 1 base from J, the gap between germline ends came to 10 bases. The germline V gene has CDR1 SGHTA and CDR2 FQGNSA. Written as DNA, the CDR3 is TGTGCCAGCAGCTTAGGGTGGGGAGTCCAAGAGACCCAGTACTTC. It is translated as CASSLGWGVQETQYF. The full variable domain, with the rest looked up from reference TRBV7-2 and TRBJ2-5, is GAGVSQSPSNKVTEKGKDVELRCDPISGHTALYWYRQSLGQGLEFLIYFQGNSAPDKSGLPSDRFSAERTGGSVSTLTIQRTQQEDSAVYLCASSLGWGVQETQYFGPGTRLLVL.

V gene TRBV2 combines with J gene TRBJ2-7; no clear D gene. CDR3 size: 14 residues. CDR1 and CDR2 from the germline V gene are SNHLY and FYNNEI. Trimming cost V 10 bases and J 2 bases, with 18 bases left between them. CDR3 region: CATTTVPNPYEQYF. The CDR3 DNA follows: TGTGCCACAACGACGGTACCTAACCCCTACGAGCAGTACTTC.

This chain uses TRBV6-1 with TRBJ2-3, with unresolved D. This CDR3 comprises 16 residues. Deletions cut 6 bases from V and 2 bases from J, with 18 bases between. Germline V gene lookup returns CDR1 MNHNS and CDR2 SASEGT. CDR3 residues: CASSPEQTSLTDTQYF. The CDR3 DNA sequence: TGTGCCAGCAGCCCTGAGCAGACATCCCTCACAGATACGCAGTATTTT.

This clonotype appeared a few times. This chain connects TRBV15 to TRBJ2-7; 7 bases align to TRBD1. The CDR3 sequence is 14 residues long. The ends lost 5 bases at V and 3 bases at J; junction bases unmatched: 7. CDR1 LNHNV and CDR2 YYDKDF come from the germline V gene (reference sequence). The CDR3 DNA reads TGTGCCACCAGCGTTAACAGGGGCGACTACGAGCAGTACTTC. This codes for CATSVNRGDYEQYF.

This clonotype was seen more than once but under ten times. The chain has TRBV12-3 or TRBV12-4 and TRBJ2-3; 8 nucleotides align to TRBD2. V was clipped by 6 bases and J by 11 bases; unmatched bases: 13. The CDR3 has 14 amino acids. The CDR3 region is CASRPGLAGSRQYF. In DNA form, the CDR3 reads TGTGCCAGCAGGCCTGGACTAGCCGGATCGAGGCAGTATTTT.

This clonotype has only a few counts. The V and J genes are TRBV4-3 and TRBJ1-2, with a weak D call TRBD1 (5 bases). Trimming stripped 0 bases from V and 3 bases from J, with 8 bases between. CDR1 is LGHNA, CDR2 YSLEER, per germline. This CDR3 has 14 amino acids. CDR3 DNA: TGCGCCAGCAGCCAAGATAGAGGGGACTATGGCTACACCTTC. Its translation: CASSQDRGDYGYTF.

The table lists this clonotype with many counts. J is TRBJ2-5 and V is TRBV9; TRBD2 agrees at 8 bases. The junction had 5 bases not matched to a gene; V was cut back by 0 bases and J by 4 bases. The CDR3 length is 15 residues. CDR1 and CDR2 (germline): SGDLS, YYNGEE. This chain's CDR3 is CASSVGGSGGETQYF. The CDR3 DNA sequence: TGTGCCAGCAGCGTAGGTGGAAGCGGGGGAGAGACCCAGTACTTC.

The J gene is TRBJ2-1, the V gene TRBV19, with D perhaps TRBD2 (6 bases). The V end lost 3 bases, the J end lost 0 bases, and 12 bases lay between the germline ends. Per germline, CDR1 LNHDA and CDR2 SQIVND (reference sequence). The CDR3 is 16 residues long. CDR3 nucleotides: TGTGCCAGTAGTATGGGGATAGCGGACTCCTACAATGAGCAGTTCTTC. This encodes CASSMGIADSYNEQFF.

The J gene is TRBJ2-1, the V gene TRBV12-3 or TRBV12-4; a possible D gene is TRBD2 (6 bases). The CDR3 extends over 15 amino acids. Trimming left V 4 bases short and J 0 bases short, with 10 bases between. The CDR3 loop is CASSSLGLSYNEQFF. For the CDR3, the DNA is TGTGCCAGCAGTTCCCTGGGACTCTCCTACAATGAGCAGTTCTTC.

This clonotype was found many times. The rearrangement joins TRBV21-1 to TRBJ1-1; the tabulated D call, TRBD1, remains unverified against the DNA. TRBV21-1 represents a pseudogene. This CDR3 has 15 residues. This CDR3 is CASSKGGQANTEAFF. CDR3 bases: TGTGCCAGCAGCAAAGGGGGGCAGGCGAACACTGAAGCTTTCTTT.

The chain joins TRBV12-3 or TRBV12-4 to TRBJ1-2; no clear D. The CDR3 has 11 residues. The ends were cut back, 4 bases at V and 7 bases at J, with 7 bases in the middle. The CDR3 reads CASSSGLGYTF. The DNA for the CDR3 is TGTGCCAGCAGTTCCGGGCTTGGCTACACCTTC.

This clonotype has ten or more counts. The chain couples TRBV6-1 to TRBJ1-1; 7 bases match TRBD1. The V gene's germline CDR1 is MNHNS and CDR2 SASEGT. This CDR3 region has 14 residues. Trimming removed 5 bases from V and 7 bases from J; junction bases left unmatched: 10. CDR3 nucleotide sequence: TGTGCCAGCAGTACACGGCGACAGGGCTTTGAAGCTTTCTTT. Translating gives CASSTRRQGFEAFF.

The chain is built from TRBV5-4 and TRBJ2-7, with TRBD1 as a possible D gene (6 bases). The CDR3 extends over 16 amino acids. V was pared by 2 bases and J by 3 bases, with 18 bases between. Germline V CDR1 and CDR2: SGHNT, YYREEE (reference sequence). The CDR3 sequence is CASSLIGTKILYEQYF. The DNA of the CDR3 is TGTGCCAGCAGCTTAATCGGGACAAAAATCCTCTACGAGCAGTACTTC. Based on the CDR3 plus reference TRBV5-4 and TRBJ2-7, the full variable domain is ETGVTQSPTHLIKTRGQQVTLRCSSQSGHNTVSWYQQALGQGPQFIFQYYREEENGRGNFPPRFSGLQFPNYSSELNVNALELDDSALYLCASSLIGTKILYEQYFGPGTRLTVT.

This clonotype appeared many times. The CDR3 reads CASSSVGGRAAETQYF. CDR3 nucleotides: TGTGCCAGCAGCTCGGTCGGTGGGAGGGCGGCGGAGACCCAGTACTTC. V is TRBV7-2 and J is TRBJ2-5, with 7 positions matching TRBD2. CDR1 and CDR2 from the germline V gene are SGHTA and FQGNSA. CDR3 length: 16 residues. Unmatched junction bases numbered 13, after V lost 4 bases and J lost 5 bases. Combining the CDR3 with reference TRBV7-2 and TRBJ2-5 gives the whole variable domain GAGVSQSPSNKVTEKGKDVELRCDPISGHTALYWYRQSLGQGLEFLIYFQGNSAPDKSGLPSDRFSAERTGGSVSTLTIQRTQQEDSAVYLCASSSVGGRAAETQYFGPGTRLLVL.

Many counts were recorded for this clonotype. J is TRBJ2-4 and V is TRBV20-1; TRBD1 agrees at 10 bases. Trimming removed 3 bases from V and 7 bases from J; junction bases left unmatched: 9. The CDR3 has 15 residues. Germline V gene data show CDR1 as DFQATT and CDR2 as SNEGSKA (reference sequence). CDR3 loop: CSASTPGQGRNIQYF. CDR3 sequence (DNA): TGCAGTGCTAGCACTCCGGGACAGGGGCGGAACATTCAGTACTTC.

A few counts support this clonotype. The rearrangement links TRBV6-5 to TRBJ2-1; 9 bases map to TRBD2. Germline trimming cut 2 bases from V and 0 bases from J; bases unmatched to any gene: 5. This CDR3 has 17 amino acids. Germline V CDR1 and CDR2: MNHEY, SVGAGI. The CDR3: CASSYRTSAYSYNEQFF. CDR3 nucleotide sequence: TGTGCCAGCAGTTACCGGACTAGCGCCTACTCCTACAATGAGCAGTTCTTC.

The chain carries TRBV9 and TRBJ2-1, with 7 nucleotides matching TRBD1. This CDR3 has 16 residues. Germline trimming cut 4 bases from V and 4 bases from J; bases unmatched to any gene: 11. In germline, CDR1 is SGDLS, CDR2 YYNGEE. The CDR3 DNA sequence: TGTGCCAGCAGCCCCCAGGGGACAGAACCTTACAATGAGCAGTTCTTC. This codes for CASSPQGTEPYNEQFF. Using reference TRBV9 and TRBJ2-1 for the parts outside the CDR3, the full variable domain is DSGVTQTPKHLITATGQRVTLRCSPRSGDLSVYWYQQSLDQGLQFLIQYYNGEERAKGNILERFSAQQFPDLHSELNLSSLELGDSALYFCASSPQGTEPYNEQFFGPGTRLTVL.

This clonotype was picked up a small number of times. This chain joins TRBV5-1 and TRBJ1-1; D ambiguous. This CDR3 has 14 amino acids. The germline V and J ends were trimmed by 4 bases and 1 base, with 11 bases remaining between them. Germline assignment: CDR1 SGHRS and CDR2 YFSETQ. This CDR3 reads CASSARTANTEAFF. CDR3 DNA sequence: TGCGCCAGCAGCGCCAGGACGGCGAACACTGAAGCTTTCTTT.

The table lists this clonotype with a few counts. The chain employs TRBV12-3 or TRBV12-4 and TRBJ1-5, with D uncertain. The CDR3 totals 15 residues. V was trimmed by 3 bases and J by 0 bases, leaving 9 bases between them. CDR3 in DNA: TGTGCCAGCAGTTTTGGGCTGAATAGCAATCAGCCCCAGCATTTT. Amino acid sequence: CASSFGLNSNQPQHF.

This rearrangement joins TRBV7-2 to TRBJ2-2; a weak D match, TRBD2 (6 bases). V lost 0 bases and J lost 14, with 16 bases in between. Germline values: CDR1 SGHTA, CDR2 FQGNSA. This CDR3 spans 14 amino acids. CDR3 protein: CASSLAPRAGKLFF. CDR3 DNA: TGTGCCAGCAGCTTAGCGCCAAGGGCGGGGAAACTGTTTTTT.

The genes are TRBV19 and TRBJ1-5; D is ambiguous. CDR1 LNHDA and CDR2 SQIVND come from the germline V gene (reference sequence). This CDR3 is 15 amino acids long. The V gene lost 10 bases and the J gene lost 2 bases, with 18 bases spanning the gap. CDR3 in amino acids: CATAKGRQGNQPQHF. CDR3 sequence (DNA): TGTGCCACCGCGAAGGGCAGGCAAGGCAATCAGCCCCAGCATTTT.

The chain recombines TRBV7-8 with TRBJ2-5, with 9 bases fitting TRBD2. From germline, CDR1 is SGHVS and CDR2 FQNEAQ. V shed 4 bases and J 3 bases; nucleotides not matched to a gene: 3. The CDR3 has 14 amino acids. The CDR3 DNA sequence: TGTGCCAGCAGCTCTGTAGCGGGAGAAGAGACCCAGTACTTC. It yields the protein CASSSVAGEETQYF.

This clonotype was counted ten times or more. The CDR3 sequence is CASSYSTSGVRELFF. The CDR3, as DNA: TGTGCCAGCAGTTACTCGACAAGCGGGGTTAGGGAGCTGTTTTTT. The chain is built from TRBV6-5 and TRBJ2-2; TRBD2 agrees at 7 bases. Per germline, CDR1 MNHEY and CDR2 SVGAGI. V dropped 0 bases and J dropped 9; count of bases not matched to a gene: 7. The CDR3 has 15 amino acids.

In its sample, this clonotype was seen many times. The genes are TRBV29-1 and TRBJ2-1, with 8 bases identical to TRBD2. This CDR3 contains 12 residues. CDR1 is SQVTM and CDR2 is ANQGSEA in the germline V gene. CDR3 sequence reads: CTTAGGYNEQFF. The CDR3 DNA reads as TGCACGACGGCGGGGGGATACAATGAGCAGTTCTTC.

V gene TRBV25-1 combines with J gene TRBJ2-5; D ambiguous. The CDR3 length is 14 residues. The V end lost 0 bases, the J end lost 3 bases, and 8 bases lay between the germline ends. The V gene's germline CDR1 is MGHDK and CDR2 SYGVNS. The CDR3 is CASSEYRAEETQYF. The DNA for the CDR3 is TGTGCCAGCAGTGAATATCGGGCAGAAGAGACCCAGTACTTC.

This clonotype has ten or more counts. The chain uses TRBV29-1 and TRBJ2-1; TRBD2 aligns across 12 bases. V gave up 4 bases and J gave up 3 bases; unmatched junction bases: 1. This CDR3 region has 14 residues. Germline lookup yields CDR1 SQVTM and CDR2 ANQGSEA. The CDR3 DNA reads as TGCAGCGTTGTGACTAGCGGGGGCTACAATGAGCAGTTCTTC. Translation gives CSVVTSGGYNEQFF.

The gene calls are TRBV3-1 and TRBJ1-1, with TRBD1 identical over 10 bases. The CDR3 runs 17 residues. Trimming at V came to 1 base and at J to 0 bases, leaving 5 bases not matched to a gene. Germline loops: CDR1 LGHDT, CDR2 YNNKEL (reference sequence). The DNA for the CDR3 is TGTGCCAGCAGCCAAGGCCGGGACAGGGGTTTGAACACTGAAGCTTTCTTT. This translates into CASSQGRDRGLNTEAFF.

This clonotype occurred a few times. The rearrangement uses TRBV3-1 and TRBJ2-1, with D tentatively TRBD2 (5 bases). V gave up 2 bases and J gave up 4 bases, with 15 bases separating them. The CDR3 length is 16 residues. Germline CDR1 LGHDT, CDR2 YNNKEL (reference sequence). The CDR3: CASSQTRTGHYNEQFF. In DNA form, the CDR3 reads TGTGCCAGCAGCCAAACCCGGACTGGGCATTACAATGAGCAGTTCTTC.